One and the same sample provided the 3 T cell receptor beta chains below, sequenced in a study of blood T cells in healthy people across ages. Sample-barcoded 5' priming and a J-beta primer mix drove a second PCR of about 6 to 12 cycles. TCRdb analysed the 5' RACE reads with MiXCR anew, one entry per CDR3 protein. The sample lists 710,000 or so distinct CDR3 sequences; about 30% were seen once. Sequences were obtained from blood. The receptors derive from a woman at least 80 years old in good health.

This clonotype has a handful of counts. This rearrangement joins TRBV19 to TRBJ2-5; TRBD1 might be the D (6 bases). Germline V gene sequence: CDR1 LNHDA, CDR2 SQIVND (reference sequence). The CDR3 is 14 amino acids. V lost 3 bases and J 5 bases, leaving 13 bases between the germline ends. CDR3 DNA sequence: TGTGCCAGTAGTATTGAGGGGGTCCGGGAGACCCAGTACTTC. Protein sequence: CASSIEGVRETQYF.

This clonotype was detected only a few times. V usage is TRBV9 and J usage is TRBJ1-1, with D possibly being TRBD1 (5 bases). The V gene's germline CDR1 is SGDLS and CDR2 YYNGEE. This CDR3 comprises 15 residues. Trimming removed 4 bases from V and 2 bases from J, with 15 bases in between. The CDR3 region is CASSTFDSPNTEAFF. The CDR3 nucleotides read TGTGCCAGCAGCACCTTCGACAGCCCAAACACTGAAGCTTTCTTT.

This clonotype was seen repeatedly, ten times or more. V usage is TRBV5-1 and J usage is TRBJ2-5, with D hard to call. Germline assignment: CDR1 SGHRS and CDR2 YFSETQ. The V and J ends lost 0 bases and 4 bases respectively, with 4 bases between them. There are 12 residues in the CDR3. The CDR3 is CASSLGRETQYF. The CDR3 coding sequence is TGCGCCAGCAGCTTGGGGAGAGAGACCCAGTACTTC.